This T cell receptor beta chain was identified in a study of response to subunit inactivated influenza vaccine (dated by TCRdb to 2017 to 2018). General notes on the study: The study used deep quantitative T cell receptor repertoire profiling to track responses to a trivalent subunit inactivated influenza vaccine.

Overall study outcomes, separate from this receptor: According to the authors, only a limited number of new T cells may be recruited by each seasonal influenza vaccination.

A remark on this clonotype: Its cognate antigen has yet to be identified. No base qualities exist here, and no much larger clone lies one base off it.

Libraries were constructed by RT-PCR. The instrument given in TCRdb is Illumina HiSeq 2500. The raw public data were reprocessed by TCRdb itself: fastp quality trimming at Q25, MiXCR clonotype calling, in-frame beta chains only. Every distinct CDR3 protein forms one entry, paired with its most common genes and DNA. The table for this sample lists about 620,000 distinct CDR3 sequences; roughly 10% of them were counted only once. The top ten clones comprise about 10% of the sample. V trim: 2 bases; J trim: 3 bases; unmatched bases: 7. The CDR3 goes from the cysteine to the phenylalanine over 15 residues. Left in the record is the CDR3 DNA by itself, 45 bases read in frame from the first base. The germline V gene yields SGHVS for CDR1 and FQNEAQ for CDR2. The same sample was also studied in work on T cells expressing NK-cell markers. As that second study puts it: TCR beta cDNA libraries were made by 5'RACE template switching that added a universal primer site and unique molecular identifiers. Eight donors provided sorted CD3+CD56+NKG2C+, CD3+CD56+NKG2C- and CD3+CD56-NKG2C+ T-cell subsets, whose TCR beta-chain repertoires were profiled. Seven of the eight sequenced donors were HCMV-seropositive and one was HCMV-seronegative. To restrict sorting to alphabetaTCR-expressing T cells, an anti-gammadeltaTCR antibody was added in several experiments. In roughly 6 donors, the dominant CD3+CD56+NKG2C+ clonotypes were among the top 10 CD8+ clonotypes and accounted for roughly 1.0-8% of CD8+ T cells. Those dominant clonotypes were again the most abundant among CD3+CD56-NKG2C+ cells in four donors, at roughly 25-60.1%. Whether the expanded NKG2C-expressing T cell clones were specific for HCMV antigens remained unclear. The study sequenced eight donors, all healthy volunteers chosen at random: three men and five women. HCMV-specific IgG was detected in serum with a commercial ELISA kit to determine HCMV serostatus. Ficoll density gradient centrifugation was used to isolate peripheral blood mononuclear cells from blood. For six donors, unsorted PBMC were also used to sequence bulk peripheral blood T-cell repertoires. Synthesis of cDNA was primed from the TCR beta constant segment and was followed by two consecutive PCR amplification steps. The libraries were sequenced on Illumina HiSeq 2000/2500, MiSeq or NextSeq, producing 2 x 150 bp reads. MIGEC was used to demultiplex reads and group the reads by UMI, and MiTCR was used to assemble and quantify clonotypes. To remove erroneous sequences, TCR cDNA sequences were retained only when supported by two or more reads. Downstream repertoire analysis used the tcR package, and clonotypes were matched across fractions by CDR3 nucleotide sequence plus V segment. VDJmatch was used to annotate antigen specificity against VDJdb, with one amino acid substitution in CDR3 permitted.

This receptor chain uses TRBV7-8 and TRBJ2-7; 7 central bases correspond to TRBD1. This TCR was sampled from a man over 45 who received an inactivated influenza vaccine. Donor details come from another sample of the same person, matched by shared clones. The sample was PBMCs from blood, taken on the day of vaccination. The DNA sequence is TGTGCCAGCAGCTTATACCCGGGACAGTACTACGAGCAGTACTTC. It codes for CASSLYPGQYYEQYF.